Reported below is one T cell receptor (beta chain). The sample belongs to a study of blood T cell repertoires in COVID-19. Study-level background: Spain, Italy and the United States supplied samples that represented acute and convalescent COVID-19.

The CDR3 spans 14 residues. Trimming removed 5 bases at V and 2 bases at J, with 9 bases between. The germline gives CDR1 SEHNR, CDR2 FQNEAQ (reference sequence). Authors' processing steps: Researchers report that nucleated cell counts were estimated from reference gene primer amplification. Here immunoSEQ multiplex PCR was the method, and the copy in TCRdb shows in-frame clones only, minus some. From that table come the V and J calls and clone size; the DNA was used to work out D and trimming. The table includes about 49,000 clones, roughly 89% detected once. The V and J genes are TRBV7-9 and TRBJ2-2; D not resolved. Sample: peripheral blood. This TCR derives from a man aged 80 or over with acute or convalescent COVID-19. The CDR3: CASSIDTNTGELFF. The CDR3 nucleotides are TGTGCCAGCAGCATCGACACAAACACCGGGGAGCTGTTTTTT.